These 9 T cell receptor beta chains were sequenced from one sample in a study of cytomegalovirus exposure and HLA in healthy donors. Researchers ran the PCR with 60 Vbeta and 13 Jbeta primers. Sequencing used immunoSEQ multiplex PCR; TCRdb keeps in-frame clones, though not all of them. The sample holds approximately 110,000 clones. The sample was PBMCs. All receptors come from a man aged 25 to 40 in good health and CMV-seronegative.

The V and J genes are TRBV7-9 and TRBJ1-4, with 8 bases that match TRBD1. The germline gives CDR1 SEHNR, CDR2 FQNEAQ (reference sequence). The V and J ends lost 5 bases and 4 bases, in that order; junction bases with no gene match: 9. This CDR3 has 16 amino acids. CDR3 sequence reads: CASSTGQGVYNEKLFF. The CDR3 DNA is TGTGCCAGCAGCACTGGACAGGGCGTCTATAATGAAAAACTGTTTTTT.

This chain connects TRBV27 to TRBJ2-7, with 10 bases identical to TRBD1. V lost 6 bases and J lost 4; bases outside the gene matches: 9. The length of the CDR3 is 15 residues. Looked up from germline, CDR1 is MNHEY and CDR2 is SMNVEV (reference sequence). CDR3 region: CASSLTGGYQYEQYF. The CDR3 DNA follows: TGTGCCAGCAGCCTGACAGGGGGCTATCAGTACGAGCAGTACTTC.

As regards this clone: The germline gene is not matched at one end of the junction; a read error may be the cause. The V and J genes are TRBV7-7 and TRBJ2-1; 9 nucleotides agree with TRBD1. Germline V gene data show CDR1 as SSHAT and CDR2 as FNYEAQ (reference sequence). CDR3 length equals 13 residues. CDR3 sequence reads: CASSLGQGSEQFF. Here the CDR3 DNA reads TGTGCTAGCAGCTTAGGACAGGGGAGTGAGCAGTTCTTC.

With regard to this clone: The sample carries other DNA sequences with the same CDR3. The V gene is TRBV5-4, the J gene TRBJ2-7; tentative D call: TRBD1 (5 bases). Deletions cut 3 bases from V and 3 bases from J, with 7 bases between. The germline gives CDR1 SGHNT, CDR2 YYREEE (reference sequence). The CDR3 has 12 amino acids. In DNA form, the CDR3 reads TGTGCCAGCAGCTGGGGCGGCTACGAGCAGTACTTC. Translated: CASSWGGYEQYF.

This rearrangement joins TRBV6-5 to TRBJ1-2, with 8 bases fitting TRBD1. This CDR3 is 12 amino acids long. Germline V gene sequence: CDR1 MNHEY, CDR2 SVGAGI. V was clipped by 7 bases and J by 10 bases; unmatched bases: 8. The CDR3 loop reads CASTSGQGDYTF. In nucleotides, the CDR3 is TGTGCCAGCACCTCCGGACAGGGTGACTACACCTTC.

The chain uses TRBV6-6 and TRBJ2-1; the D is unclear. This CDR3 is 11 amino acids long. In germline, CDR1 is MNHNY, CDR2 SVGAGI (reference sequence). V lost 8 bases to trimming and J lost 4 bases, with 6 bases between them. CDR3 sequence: CASVFYNEQFF. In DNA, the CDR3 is TGTGCCAGCGTCTTTTACAATGAGCAGTTCTTC.

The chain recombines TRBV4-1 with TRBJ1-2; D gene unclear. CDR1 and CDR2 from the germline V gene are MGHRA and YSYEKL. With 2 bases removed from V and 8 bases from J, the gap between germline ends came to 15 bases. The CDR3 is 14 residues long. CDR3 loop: CASSQNSNGEGYTF. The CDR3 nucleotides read TGCGCCAGCAGCCAAAACTCTAACGGGGAGGGCTACACCTTC.

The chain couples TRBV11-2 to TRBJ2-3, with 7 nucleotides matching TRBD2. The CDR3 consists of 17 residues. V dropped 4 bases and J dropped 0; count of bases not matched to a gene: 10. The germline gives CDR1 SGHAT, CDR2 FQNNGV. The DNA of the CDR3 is TGTGCCAGCAGCTCAAACCTAGCGGAAACTAGCACAGATACGCAGTATTTT. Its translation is CASSSNLAETSTDTQYF.

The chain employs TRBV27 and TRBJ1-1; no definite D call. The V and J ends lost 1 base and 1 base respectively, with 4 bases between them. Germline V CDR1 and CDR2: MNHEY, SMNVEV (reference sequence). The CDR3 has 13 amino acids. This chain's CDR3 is CASSLWQNTEAFF. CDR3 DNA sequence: TGTGCCAGCAGTTTATGGCAGAACACTGAAGCTTTCTTT.